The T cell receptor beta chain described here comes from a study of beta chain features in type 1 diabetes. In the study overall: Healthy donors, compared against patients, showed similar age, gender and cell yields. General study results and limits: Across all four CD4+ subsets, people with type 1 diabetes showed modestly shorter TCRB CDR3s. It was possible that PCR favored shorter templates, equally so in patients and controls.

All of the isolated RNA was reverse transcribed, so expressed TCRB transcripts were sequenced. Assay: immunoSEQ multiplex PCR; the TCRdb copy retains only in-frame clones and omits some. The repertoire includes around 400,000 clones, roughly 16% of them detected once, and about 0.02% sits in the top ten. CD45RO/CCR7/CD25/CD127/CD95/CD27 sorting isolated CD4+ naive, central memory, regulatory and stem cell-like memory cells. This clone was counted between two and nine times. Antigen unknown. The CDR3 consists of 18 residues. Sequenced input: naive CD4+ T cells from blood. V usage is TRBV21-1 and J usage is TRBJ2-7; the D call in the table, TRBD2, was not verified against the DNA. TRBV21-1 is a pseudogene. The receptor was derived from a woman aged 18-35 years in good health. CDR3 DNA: TGTGCCAGCAGCCCTACTCGGCTAGCGGGAGCCCTCTCCTACGAGCAGTACTTC. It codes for CASSPTRLAGALSYEQYF.